This TCR beta chain was sequenced in a study of blood T cell repertoires in COVID-19. The CDR3 extends over 13 amino acids. Germline V gives CDR1 LNHDA, CDR2 SQIVND (reference sequence). The germline V and J ends were trimmed by 1 base and 6 bases, with 7 bases remaining between them. Clones were read by immunoSEQ multiplex PCR, and TCRdb kept only the in-frame ones, dropping some. The table includes 150,000 to 200,000 clones, 75% to 95% detected once. The sequenced material came from peripheral blood. The chain uses TRBV19 and TRBJ1-5; no definite D call. This TCR was sampled from a man in his fifties with acute or convalescent COVID-19. Here the CDR3 DNA reads TGTGCCAGTAGTATAGGGAAGCGTCAGCCCCAGCATTTT. Protein product: CASSIGKRQPQHF.